This T cell receptor beta chain was sequenced for a study of monozygotic twins with inflammatory bowel disease. Findings and limits, study-wide: Patients got different immunosuppressive treatments, which may have made their repertoires more variable.

TCRdb re-called the 5' RACE reads and gives one entry per CDR3 protein, without DNA. This sample carries 150,000 or so distinct CDR3 sequences, with 1% to 1.5% going to the ten biggest clones. About this clonotype itself: Its antigen is currently unknown.

The V gene's germline CDR1 is MDHEN and CDR2 SYDVKM. This CDR3 has 13 amino acids. The chain employs TRBV28 and TRBJ2-7. The sequence was obtained from a human donor with ulcerative colitis or Crohn's disease, or a healthy co-twin of an affected twin (not recorded which). Material: blood. Here the CDR3 reads CASSIAEIYEQYF.